The 24 T cell receptor beta chains below all came from one sample that was sequenced in a study of T cell repertoires in cytomegalovirus infection. TCRdb itself ran the reads through MiXCR, one entry per CDR3 protein. The table lists about 530,000 distinct CDR3 sequences, around a quarter of them singletons. Sequencing was performed on PBMCs. Source of these receptors: a human donor in good health (CMV status not recorded). Some clones in this sample may be carry-over from other donors' samples.

This chain connects TRBV7-2 to TRBJ2-5; D not certain. CDR1 is SGHTA and CDR2 is FQGNSA in the germline V gene. This CDR3 has 15 amino acids. Trimming pared 1 base from V and 7 bases from J, leaving 16 bases between. The CDR3: CASSLDGRFLGTQYF. The CDR3 nucleotides read TGTGCCAGCAGCTTAGATGGTCGTTTCCTGGGGACCCAGTACTTC.

A few counts support this clonotype. V is TRBV6-1 and J is TRBJ1-2, with D maybe TRBD1 (5 bases). The V end was cut by 6 bases, the J end by 0 bases, with 11 bases between. Germline-derived CDR1 and CDR2 are MNHNS and SASEGT. This CDR3 is built from 14 residues. The CDR3: CASSKDTTNYGYTF. The CDR3 bases are TGTGCCAGCAGCAAGGACACAACTAACTATGGCTACACCTTC.

V gene TRBV2 combines with J gene TRBJ2-2; TRBD2 matches at 10 bases. This CDR3 contains 16 residues. Germline lookup yields CDR1 SNHLY and CDR2 FYNNEI. V lost 7 bases, J lost 1 base, and 6 bases stayed unmatched. The CDR3 nucleotides are TGTGCCAGCAATTGGCTAGCGGGAGAGAACACCGGGGAGCTGTTTTTT. This codes for CASNWLAGENTGELFF.

The sample holds a few counts of this clonotype. The chain uses TRBV30 and TRBJ1-1; D call uncertain. The CDR3 is 12 amino acids. Germline loops: CDR1 GTSNPN, CDR2 SVGIG (reference sequence). V lost 3 bases and J 6 bases, leaving 11 bases between the germline ends. CDR3 in amino acids: CAWRQSKAEAFF. CDR3 coding DNA: TGTGCCTGGAGGCAATCTAAGGCTGAAGCTTTCTTT. Supplemented by reference TRBV30 and TRBJ1-1, the full variable domain reads SQTIHQWPATLVQPVGSPLSLECTVEGTSNPNLYWYRQAAGRGLQLLFYSVGIGQISSEVPQNLSASRPQDRQFILSSKKLLLSDSGFYLCAWRQSKAEAFFGQGTRLTVV.

This clonotype was counted at least ten times. V gene TRBV7-2 combines with J gene TRBJ1-3; TRBD1 matches 9 bases. Germline values: CDR1 SGHTA, CDR2 FQGNSA. CDR3 length: 15 residues. J was trimmed by 0 bases and V by 3 bases; bases with no gene match: 0. The CDR3 DNA reads TGTGCCAGCAGCTTGACAGGGGGCTCTGGAAACACCATATATTTT. Its translation is CASSLTGGSGNTIYF.

This clonotype was recorded a few times. The gene calls are TRBV19 and TRBJ1-5; the match to TRBD1 covers 9 bases. Germline CDR1 is LNHDA and CDR2 is SQIVND (reference sequence). V was pared by 5 bases and J by 3 bases, with 11 bases of the junction left unmatched. This CDR3 has 17 residues. The CDR3 DNA is TGTGCCAGTAGTGGGACAGGGTACGAGGCGGTCAATCAGCCCCAGCATTTT. It specifies CASSGTGYEAVNQPQHF.

The rearrangement joins TRBV24-1 to TRBJ2-3; 9 bases are a match to TRBD2. The germline CDR1 and CDR2 sequences are KGHDR and SFDVKD. Trimming took 9 bases from V and 2 from J; bases not matched to a gene: 11. The CDR3 loop spans 16 amino acids. The CDR3 DNA follows: TGTGCCACCTCAATCAAGACTAGCGGTTTCACAGATACGCAGTATTTT. Protein product: CATSIKTSGFTDTQYF.

Concerning this clonotype: This may be a read error, as it is one base from a much larger clone. This chain connects TRBV7-3 to TRBJ2-1; D might be TRBD2 (6 bases). Germline V gene sequence: CDR1 SGHTA, CDR2 FQGTGA. The CDR3 contains 13 residues. V gave up 5 bases and J gave up 9 bases, with 14 bases separating them. Written as DNA, the CDR3 is TGTGCCAGCAGCCCCAATGGGCGGGGTGAGCAGTTCTTC. The encoded protein is CASSPNGRGEQFF. Together with reference TRBV7-3 and TRBJ2-1, the CDR3 gives the full variable domain: GAGVSQTPSNKVTEKGKYVELRCDPISGHTALYWYRQSLGQGPEFLIYFQGTGAADDSGLPNDRFFAVRPEGSVSTLKIQRTERGDSAVYLCASSPNGRGEQFFGPGTRLTVL.

This clonotype was counted between two and nine times. The chain links TRBV18 to TRBJ2-7; 11 bases fit TRBD1. Germline CDR1 reads KGHSH; CDR2 reads LQKENI. After removal of 5 bases from V and 5 bases from J, the junction contained 2 bases not matched to a gene. The CDR3 has 13 amino acids. The DNA of the CDR3 is TGTGCCAGCTCATCGGGACAGGGGGACGAGCAGTACTTC. As protein: CASSSGQGDEQYF.

Here the CDR3 DNA reads TGTGCCCTGGCCCGCTCTAGCACAGATACGCAGTATTTT. This translates into CALARSSTDTQYF. The chain couples TRBV30 to TRBJ2-3; no firm D call. V was clipped by 8 bases and J by 0 bases, with 12 bases between them. Looked up from germline, CDR1 is GTSNPN and CDR2 is SVGIG (reference sequence). This CDR3 contains 13 residues.

The rearrangement links TRBV29-1 to TRBJ1-2, with D tentatively TRBD1 (5 bases). From germline, CDR1 is SQVTM and CDR2 ANQGSEA. The CDR3 has 11 amino acids. Trimming shortened V by 7 bases and J by 7 bases, and 13 bases separated the two germline ends. DNA for the CDR3: TGCAGCGCCTATGATGGGGGTGGCTACACCTTC. It codes for CSAYDGGGYTF. Full variable domain (rest looked up from reference TRBV29-1 and TRBJ1-2): SAVISQKPSRDICQRGTSLTIQCQVDSQVTMMFWYRQQPGQSLTLIATANQGSEATYESGFVIDKFPISRPNLTFSTLTVSNMSPEDSSIYLCSAYDGGGYTFGSGTRLTVV.

V and J are TRBV11-3 and TRBJ1-1, with a weak D call TRBD1 (6 bases). The CDR3 covers 17 residues. V lost 5 bases to trimming and J lost 1 base, with 20 bases between them. Per germline, CDR1 SGHNT and CDR2 YENEEA. The chain's CDR3 is CASSPGGLYGANTEAFF. For the CDR3, the DNA is TGTGCCAGCAGCCCCGGGGGGCTGTACGGGGCGAACACTGAAGCTTTCTTT.

This chain links TRBV6-2 or TRBV6-3 with TRBJ1-3; D remains unclear. V lost 7 bases to trimming and J lost 0 bases, with 10 bases between them. The CDR3 loop spans 14 amino acids. Germline V lookup: CDR1 MNHEY, CDR2 SVGEGT. The CDR3 region has the DNA TGTGCCAGCACCAAGTGGATCTCTGGAAACACCATATATTTT. Translated, it gives CASTKWISGNTIYF.

This clonotype was detected a few times. The V gene is TRBV2, the J gene TRBJ2-3, with 9 bases that match TRBD1. The CDR3 length is 14 residues. The V gene end was trimmed by 5 bases and the J gene end by 1 base; junction bases not matched to a gene: 1. CDR1 SNHLY and CDR2 FYNNEI come from the germline V gene. CDR3 coding DNA: TGTGCCAGCAGTTGGGACAGGGGCACAGATACGCAGTATTTT. This encodes CASSWDRGTDTQYF. Drawing the rest from reference TRBV2 and TRBJ2-3, the complete variable domain is EPEVTQTPSHQVTQMGQEVILRCVPISNHLYFYWYRQILGQKVEFLVSFYNNEISEKSEIFDDQFSVERPDGSNFTLKIRSTKLEDSAMYFCASSWDRGTDTQYFGPGTRLTVL.

The chain recombines TRBV14 with TRBJ2-5; TRBD2 matches at 11 bases. The CDR3 runs 16 residues. CDR1 and CDR2 from the germline V gene are SGHDN and FVKESK. V trimming: 3 bases; J trimming: 2 bases; junction bases outside the gene matches: 5. The CDR3 sequence: CASSQWGTSGQETQYF. In nucleotides, the CDR3 is TGTGCCAGCAGCCAGTGGGGGACTAGCGGACAAGAGACCCAGTACTTC.

This sequence joins TRBV28 and TRBJ2-3, with D perhaps TRBD1 (6 bases). CDR1 is MDHEN, CDR2 SYDVKM, per germline. Trimming shortened V by 1 base and J by 6 bases, and 11 bases separated the two germline ends. The CDR3 totals 14 residues. The CDR3 sequence is CASSLLQGPDTQYF. CDR3 in DNA: TGTGCCAGCAGTTTATTACAGGGTCCGGATACGCAGTATTTT.

The chain combines TRBV24-1 with TRBJ2-1; D is uncertain. Trimming cost V 3 bases and J 4 bases, with 12 bases left between them. The CDR3 is 15 amino acids. Germline CDR1 is KGHDR and CDR2 is SFDVKD. The CDR3 DNA sequence: TGTGCCACCAGTGATCCTACTGATTTATACAATGAGCAGTTCTTC. Translating gives CATSDPTDLYNEQFF.

The gene calls are TRBV4-1 and TRBJ2-1, with no clear D. Trimming removed 0 bases at V and 4 bases at J, with 7 bases between. From germline, CDR1 is MGHRA and CDR2 YSYEKL. The CDR3 is 14 amino acids. As DNA, the CDR3 is TGCGCCAGCAGCCAAGATTCCCATTACAATGAGCAGTTCTTC. As protein: CASSQDSHYNEQFF.

This clonotype was observed many times. The chain joins TRBV7-2 to TRBJ2-1; D is possibly TRBD2 (6 bases). The germline V gene has CDR1 SGHTA and CDR2 FQGNSA. Deletions cut 7 bases from V and 8 bases from J, with 21 bases between. CDR3 length: 15 residues. CDR3 DNA: TGTGCCAGCAACACAAGGACTATCAATTCCCATGAGCAGTTCTTC. Protein product: CASNTRTINSHEQFF.

V and J are TRBV30 and TRBJ2-1; 11 positions agree with TRBD2. Germline values: CDR1 GTSNPN, CDR2 SVGIG (reference sequence). With 2 bases clipped from V and 7 bases from J, the junction kept 13 bases outside the gene matches. The CDR3 is made up of 17 amino acids. CDR3 DNA: TGTGCCTGGAGTTTTTTCCTAACTAGCGGGAGTCTTAATGAGCAGTTCTTC. Encoded protein: CAWSFFLTSGSLNEQFF.

Comments on this clonotype: A much larger clone lies one base from this, so it may be a read error. The J gene is TRBJ1-5, the V gene TRBV7-2, with 8 positions matching TRBD1. V was pared by 5 bases and J by 6 bases, with 9 bases of the junction left unmatched. CDR1 and CDR2 (germline): SGHTA, FQGNSA. The length of the CDR3 is 15 residues. CDR3 coding DNA: TGTGCCAGCAGCGCCTCCCAGGGGGCGGGTCAGCCCCAGCATTTT. Amino acids: CASSASQGAGQPQHF.

J is TRBJ2-1 and V is TRBV6-6; possibly TRBD2 for D (6 bases). The V gene lost 6 bases and the J gene lost 4 bases, with 19 bases spanning the gap. This CDR3 is built from 16 residues. Germline loops: CDR1 MNHNY, CDR2 SVGAGI (reference sequence). The CDR3: CASSQRADQLYNEQFF. DNA for the CDR3: TGTGCCAGCAGCCAGCGGGCAGACCAACTATACAATGAGCAGTTCTTC.

This clonotype has only one observation. The genes are TRBV6-2 or TRBV6-3 and TRBJ2-1; the D is unclear. CDR3 length: 15 residues. V lost 2 bases to trimming and J lost 0 bases, with 8 bases between them. Germline CDR1 MNHEY, CDR2 SVGEGT. The CDR3 region is CASSYGRVSYNEQFF. The CDR3 nucleotides are TGTGCCAGCAGTTACGGGCGAGTCTCCTACAATGAGCAGTTCTTC.

This clonotype was observed a handful of times. The chain joins TRBV10-3 to TRBJ2-5, with 10 bases matching TRBD1. The V gene's germline CDR1 is ENHRY and CDR2 SYGVKD. V lost 2 bases and J lost 3; bases outside the gene matches: 6. The CDR3 consists of 16 residues. CDR3 protein: CAISERSGTGEETQYF. CDR3 DNA sequence: TGTGCCATCAGTGAGCGGTCCGGGACAGGGGAAGAGACCCAGTACTTC.